This T cell receptor beta chain was sequenced in a study of cytomegalovirus exposure and HLA in healthy donors. General study points: Accurate prediction of HLA-A and HLA-B alleles (for most subjects) was reportedly achieved from TCR beta sequences.

This clone came up a few times. The target antigen is unknown. V dropped 0 bases and J dropped 4 bases, with 14 bases sitting between them. CDR1 and CDR2 (germline): MGHDK, SYGVNS. The CDR3 loop spans 16 amino acids. The primer mix had 60 Vbeta and 13 Jbeta primers. Assay used: immunoSEQ multiplex PCR; TCRdb lists only in-frame clones, some missing. The repertoire holds 100,000 to 150,000 clones, with roughly four fifths as singletons. Sequenced: PBMCs. This chain joins TRBV25-1 and TRBJ2-3; the D gene is possibly TRBD2 (7 bases). The TCR comes from a woman aged 55-70 years in good health and CMV-seronegative. The DNA for the CDR3 is TGTGCCAGCAGTGAATATGAAGGGGGAGGGGCAGATACGCAGTATTTT. This gives the protein CASSEYEGGGADTQYF.